This TCR beta chain was sequenced for a study of cytomegalovirus exposure and HLA in healthy donors. At the level of the study: As an earlier analysis found, 150 million to 200 million T cells yielded 117 million unique TCR beta sequences.

PCR used 60 Vbeta primers and 13 Jbeta primers. Measured with immunoSEQ multiplex PCR; TCRdb has only the in-frame clones, and not every one. The sample carries approximately 180,000 clones, roughly four fifths recorded once. V was shortened by 5 bases and J by 1 base, with 21 bases between the two germline ends. Germline CDR1 SEHNR, CDR2 FQNEAQ (reference sequence). The CDR3 covers 18 residues. The receptor's source is a woman aged 18-29 years in good health and CMV-seronegative. This chain uses TRBV7-9 with TRBJ2-1, with D possibly matching TRBD2 (5 bases). Material: PBMCs. The CDR3 sequence is CASSTPRTEDPSYNEQFF. In DNA, the CDR3 is TGTGCCAGCAGCACCCCCCGGACTGAAGACCCGTCCTACAATGAGCAGTTCTTC.